This T cell receptor (beta chain) was sequenced in a study of OX40 agonist ivuxolimab in advanced cancers. Turning to the study itself: Patients receiving dose escalation had hepatocellular carcinoma, melanoma, renal cell or head and neck cancer. Aged roughly 23 to 80 with a mean of roughly 63 years, they were about 83% male. The study, taken as a whole, reports: Among T cells, CD8+ cells averaged more expanded clones than CD4+ cells. Among the lowest peripheral clonal expansion occurred in 0.1-3.0 mg/kg partial responders.

The CDR3 covers 13 residues. Trimming removed 3 bases at V and 5 bases at J, with 10 bases between. CDR1 is SGHAT and CDR2 is FQDESV in the germline V gene (reference sequence). On this clone: The antigen is undetermined.

The repertoire was sequenced with immunoSEQ multiplex PCR; TCRdb's copy has only in-frame clones and lacks some. Among 15,000 to 20,000 clones listed, roughly 80% were seen once. Sequences were derived from CD4+ or CD8+ T cells sorted from blood, sampled in a trial of the OX40 agonist ivuxolimab. This rearrangement joins TRBV11-1 to TRBJ1-1, with unresolved D. This clonotype was sampled from an adult with an advanced solid tumor such as melanoma, head and neck, liver or kidney cancer. The CDR3 reads CASSLGLGTEAFF. As DNA, the CDR3 is TGTGCCAGCAGCTTGGGATTGGGAACTGAAGCTTTCTTT.